What follows are 28 T cell receptor beta chains derived from one specimen sequenced in a study of T-cell memory formation after mild COVID-19. TCRdb used MiXCR to reprocess the 5' RACE reads, holding one entry per CDR3 protein. Among roughly 350,000 distinct CDR3 sequences listed, roughly an eighth were seen once. The sample taken for sequencing was PBMCs or a T cell subset sorted from them (not recorded which). The source of these receptors is a man aged 18 to 35 who had mild COVID-19 (a few samples of this study predate the infection). Cell type and time point are not known.

This clonotype was observed a few times. The V call is TRBV7-2, the J call TRBJ2-3; 11 nucleotides align to TRBD2. CDR3 length: 17 residues. CDR1 SGHTA and CDR2 FQGNSA come from the germline V gene. Trimming cost V 5 bases and J 4 bases; bases outside gene matches: 11. The CDR3 is CASSPGRGSGGADTQYF. Here the CDR3 DNA reads TGTGCCAGCAGCCCCGGCCGAGGTAGCGGGGGGGCAGATACGCAGTATTTT.

This clonotype was recorded at least ten times. V usage is TRBV7-2 and J usage is TRBJ2-7; 11 bases are a match to TRBD1. This CDR3 contains 14 residues. CDR1 is SGHTA and CDR2 is FQGNSA in the germline V gene. Germline trimming cut 8 bases from V and 2 bases from J; bases unmatched to any gene: 5. In DNA form, the CDR3 reads TGTGCCAGCGCTAAGGACAGGGGGCCCTACGAGCAGTACGTC. Translating gives CASAKDRGPYEQYV.

This clonotype was observed a few times. This rearrangement joins TRBV6-5 to TRBJ2-7; TRBD1 is a possible D gene (6 bases). Germline V gives CDR1 MNHEY, CDR2 SVGAGI. The CDR3 covers 13 residues. Trimming cost V 7 bases and J 6 bases, with 16 bases left between them. The CDR3 sequence is CASNNRVGIEQYV. For the CDR3, the DNA is TGTGCCAGCAACAACAGGGTAGGGATCGAGCAGTACGTC.

The chain is built from TRBV24-1 and TRBJ2-1, with D maybe TRBD1 (5 bases). V lost 0 bases and J lost 9, with 14 bases in between. Germline V gene sequence: CDR1 KGHDR, CDR2 SFDVKD. The CDR3 has 15 amino acids. Here the CDR3 reads CATSDLAGIGSEQFF. In nucleotides, the CDR3 is TGTGCCACCAGTGATTTGGCAGGGATCGGTAGTGAGCAGTTCTTC.

This clonotype was recorded many times. This sequence joins TRBV5-1 and TRBJ2-7; 9 nucleotides align to TRBD1. Per the germline V gene, CDR1 is SGHRS and CDR2 is YFSETQ. V dropped 6 bases and J dropped 7; count of bases not matched to a gene: 11. The CDR3 extends over 14 amino acids. CDR3 nucleotide sequence: TGCGCCAGCACCCCACCGACAGGGGGGTTTGAGCAGTACTTC. It encodes CASTPPTGGFEQYF.

The chain uses TRBV10-3 and TRBJ1-6; D is ambiguous. Germline V gene lookup returns CDR1 ENHRY and CDR2 SYGVKD. The CDR3 consists of 16 residues. Trimming pared 0 bases from V and 7 bases from J, leaving 13 bases between. The CDR3 sequence: CAISESGISGNSPLHF. CDR3 in DNA: TGTGCCATCAGTGAGTCGGGGATTTCGGGGAATTCACCCCTCCACTTT.

V and J are TRBV7-2 and TRBJ2-2; no reliable D call. The germline CDR1 and CDR2 sequences are SGHTA and FQGNSA. Trimming took 0 bases from V and 0 from J, leaving 5 bases between them. CDR3 size: 15 residues. CDR3 residues: CASSLAVANTGELFF. CDR3 bases: TGTGCCAGCAGCTTAGCGGTCGCGAACACCGGGGAGCTGTTTTTT.

There are many counts of this clonotype. The J gene is TRBJ2-7, the V gene TRBV28; D uncertain. Germline assignment: CDR1 MDHEN and CDR2 SYDVKM. The CDR3 has 11 amino acids. The V and J ends lost 4 bases and 7 bases respectively, with 8 bases between them. CDR3 DNA sequence: TGTGCCAGCAGTTCAAACGGGGAGCAGTACGTC. Translating gives CASSSNGEQYV.

This clonotype was seen many times. The rearrangement joins TRBV7-6 to TRBJ2-3; 12 bases agree with TRBD2. CDR1 is SGHVS and CDR2 is FNYEAQ in the germline V gene. The CDR3 is 19 residues long. Germline trimming cut 2 bases from V and 0 bases from J; bases unmatched to any gene: 9. The CDR3 nucleotides are TGTGCCAGCAGCTTAACACTAGCGGGGGGCCGCCTTAGCACAGATACGCAGTATTTT. As protein: CASSLTLAGGRLSTDTQYF.

There are a few counts of this clonotype. This chain uses TRBV10-3 with TRBJ1-5; D unresolved. Germline V CDR1 and CDR2: ENHRY, SYGVKD. Trimming took off 8 bases at V and 3 bases at J, with 8 bases between the two ends. The length of the CDR3 is 12 residues. CDR3 loop: CAIGSLNQPQHF. CDR3 DNA sequence: TGTGCCATCGGCAGTCTCAATCAGCCCCAGCATTTT.

The rearrangement joins TRBV29-1 to TRBJ2-3; TRBD1 matches 9 bases. Germline V gene data show CDR1 as SQVTM and CDR2 as ANQGSEA. The ends lost 7 bases at V and 1 base at J; junction bases unmatched: 9. The CDR3 is made up of 15 amino acids. The chain's CDR3 is CSGELYRGRTDTQYF. The CDR3 DNA reads as TGCAGCGGCGAGTTGTACAGGGGGCGCACAGATACGCAGTATTTT.

This clonotype occurred a few times. The rearrangement joins TRBV20-1 to TRBJ2-5; D possibly matches TRBD1 or TRBD2 (5 bases each). There are 13 residues in the CDR3. The germline V gene has CDR1 DFQATT and CDR2 SNEGSKA (reference sequence). V dropped 7 bases and J dropped 3 bases, with 15 bases sitting between them. The CDR3 loop is CSGRDPRKETQYF. The CDR3 DNA reads as TGCAGTGGAAGGGACCCGAGGAAAGAGACCCAGTACTTC.

This clonotype came up a few times. The chain is built from TRBV12-3 or TRBV12-4 and TRBJ1-1, with no clear D. V gave up 7 bases and J gave up 7 bases, with 16 bases separating them. This CDR3 has 13 amino acids. The CDR3 protein is CASTPGDPREAFF. In DNA, the CDR3 is TGTGCCAGCACCCCGGGAGATCCTCGTGAAGCTTTCTTT.

The V gene is TRBV9, the J gene TRBJ2-1, with 7 bases fitting TRBD1. Looked up from germline, CDR1 is SGDLS and CDR2 is YYNGEE. The CDR3 has 13 amino acids. J was trimmed by 10 bases and V by 0 bases; bases with no gene match: 4. Written as DNA, the CDR3 is TGTGCCAGCAGCGTAGAGGGGGCAGGGGAGCAGTTCTTC. This gives the protein CASSVEGAGEQFF.

The chain couples TRBV20-1 to TRBJ2-5; D is uncertain. The ends were cut back, 3 bases at V and 5 bases at J, with 16 bases in the middle. From germline, CDR1 is DFQATT and CDR2 SNEGSKA (reference sequence). This CDR3 comprises 14 residues. CDR3 residues: CSASRDTGWETQYF. For the CDR3, the DNA is TGCAGTGCTAGTAGAGACACCGGGTGGGAGACCCAGTACTTC.

This clonotype was seen more than once but under ten times. This chain links TRBV6-5 with TRBJ2-1; 9 bases are a match to TRBD1. Germline CDR1 reads MNHEY; CDR2 reads SVGAGI. With V trimmed by 5 bases and J by 0 bases, 5 bases remained unmatched. The CDR3 is 16 residues long. The CDR3 protein is CASSRNRGLSYNEQFF. The CDR3 DNA reads as TGTGCCAGCAGTCGCAACAGGGGGCTCTCCTACAATGAGCAGTTCTTC.

This chain links TRBV18 with TRBJ1-2; D possibly corresponds to TRBD1 (6 bases). This CDR3 spans 15 amino acids. The germline gives CDR1 KGHSH, CDR2 LQKENI. Deletions cut 5 bases from V and 4 bases from J, with 17 bases between. CDR3 sequence reads: CASSARWTASYGYTF. The DNA of the CDR3 is TGTGCCAGCTCAGCGAGGTGGACAGCGAGCTATGGCTACACCTTC.

The CDR3 here is CASSFTAGTGRAGELFF. CDR3 in DNA: TGTGCCAGCAGTTTCACCGCCGGGACAGGGAGGGCCGGGGAGCTGTTTTTT. The rearrangement uses TRBV27 and TRBJ2-2; 9 bases agree with TRBD1. CDR3 size: 17 residues. Trimming removed 3 bases from V and 6 bases from J; junction bases left unmatched: 11. From germline, CDR1 is MNHEY and CDR2 SMNVEV (reference sequence).

This chain connects TRBV12-3 or TRBV12-4 to TRBJ1-6; no reliable D call. Trimming took off 7 bases at V and 6 bases at J, with 16 bases between the two ends. The CDR3 is made up of 15 amino acids. As DNA, the CDR3 is TGTGCCAGCAAGGACGGTAGGGCCGGTAATTCACCCCTCCACTTT. Its translation: CASKDGRAGNSPLHF.

This clonotype was observed a few times. J is TRBJ2-1 and V is TRBV11-1; 9 bases line up with TRBD1. The CDR3 contains 13 residues. Germline loops: CDR1 SGHAT, CDR2 FQDESV (reference sequence). V was clipped by 6 bases and J by 10 bases; unmatched bases: 7. CDR3 DNA sequence: TGTGCCAGCAGTGGGGGACAGGGTCGGGAGCAGTTCTTC. Its protein product is CASSGGQGREQFF.

V is TRBV6-2 or TRBV6-3 and J is TRBJ2-7, with TRBD2 matching over 10 bases. CDR3 length: 16 amino acids. V was pared by 2 bases and J by 3 bases, with 7 bases of the junction left unmatched. The germline CDR1 and CDR2 sequences are MNHEY and SVGEGT. The CDR3 region has the DNA TGTGCCAGCAGTTACGTTGGACTAGCGGCGGACTACGAGCAGTACGTC. This gives the protein CASSYVGLAADYEQYV.

This clonotype was seen a handful of times. The chain recombines TRBV6-6 with TRBJ1-2; D might be TRBD1 (5 bases). The CDR3 is 14 amino acids. V lost 6 bases and J 6 bases, leaving 17 bases between the germline ends. Germline loops: CDR1 MNHNY, CDR2 SVGAGI (reference sequence). The CDR3 reads CASRWDPGKDGYTF. The DNA for the CDR3 is TGTGCCAGCAGATGGGACCCGGGAAAGGATGGCTACACCTTC.

The rearrangement joins TRBV25-1 to TRBJ2-5; 11 positions agree with TRBD2. CDR1 and CDR2 (germline): MGHDK, SYGVNS. Trimming at V came to 7 bases and at J to 4 bases, leaving 17 bases not matched to a gene. CDR3 length: 18 amino acids. CDR3 bases: TGTGCCAGCACCCCCGAACCGGTAGCGGGGGGGCGGATAGAGACCCAGTACTTC. It yields the protein CASTPEPVAGGRIETQYF.

This clonotype appeared a few times. V gene TRBV4-1 combines with J gene TRBJ2-5; no reliable D call. The CDR3 consists of 16 residues. In germline, CDR1 is MGHRA, CDR2 YSYEKL. V was cut by 1 base and J by 5 bases, with 17 bases left in between. The CDR3 coding sequence is TGCGCCAGCAGCCAAGTCAACCTAGTTACTTTTGAGACCCAGTACTTC. The encoded protein is CASSQVNLVTFETQYF.

This clonotype was seen a few times. The J gene is TRBJ2-6, the V gene TRBV18; D remains unclear. CDR1 and CDR2 (germline): KGHSH, LQKENI. The CDR3 is 16 residues long. V lost 3 bases and J 0 bases, leaving 9 bases between the germline ends. CDR3 sequence (DNA): TGTGCCAGCTCACCCGACACATACTCTGGGGCCAACGTCCTGACTTTC. Encoded protein: CASSPDTYSGANVLTF.

This clonotype was seen only a few times. The gene calls are TRBV20-1 and TRBJ1-5; D not certain. CDR3 length: 13 amino acids. Looked up from germline, CDR1 is DFQATT and CDR2 is SNEGSKA (reference sequence). V lost 3 bases to trimming and J lost 2 bases, with 8 bases between them. CDR3 nucleotide sequence: TGCAGTGCTAGCCCGTCAGGCAATCAGCCCCAGCATTTT. This sequence encodes CSASPSGNQPQHF.

A few counts support this clonotype. This chain uses TRBV5-1 with TRBJ2-3, with D possibly matching TRBD2 (6 bases). This CDR3 comprises 16 residues. V lost 4 bases and J lost 5, with 20 bases in between. Germline V gene data show CDR1 as SGHRS and CDR2 as YFSETQ. CDR3 nucleotides: TGCGCCAGCAGCATGGTGGGGCGAACGGGGGAAGATACGCAGTATTTT. Protein: CASSMVGRTGEDTQYF.

The gene calls are TRBV11-2 and TRBJ2-3; the D call may be TRBD1 or TRBD2 (5 bases each). Per germline, CDR1 SGHAT and CDR2 FQNNGV. V dropped 0 bases and J dropped 1 base, with 17 bases sitting between them. The CDR3 is 18 residues long. CDR3 sequence reads: CASSLEYPGPAGTDTQYF. The CDR3 nucleotides are TGTGCCAGCAGCTTAGAATACCCGGGACCCGCGGGCACAGATACGCAGTATTTT.